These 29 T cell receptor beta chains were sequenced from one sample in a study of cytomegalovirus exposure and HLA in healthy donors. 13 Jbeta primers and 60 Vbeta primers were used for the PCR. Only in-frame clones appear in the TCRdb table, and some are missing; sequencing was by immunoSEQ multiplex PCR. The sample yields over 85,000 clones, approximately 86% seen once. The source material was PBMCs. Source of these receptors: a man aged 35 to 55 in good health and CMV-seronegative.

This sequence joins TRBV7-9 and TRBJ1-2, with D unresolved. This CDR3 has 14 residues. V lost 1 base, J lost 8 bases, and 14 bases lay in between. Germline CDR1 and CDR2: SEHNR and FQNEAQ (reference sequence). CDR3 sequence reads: CASSLEEGRSGYTF. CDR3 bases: TGTGCCAGCAGCTTAGAGGAGGGCAGAAGCGGCTACACCTTC.

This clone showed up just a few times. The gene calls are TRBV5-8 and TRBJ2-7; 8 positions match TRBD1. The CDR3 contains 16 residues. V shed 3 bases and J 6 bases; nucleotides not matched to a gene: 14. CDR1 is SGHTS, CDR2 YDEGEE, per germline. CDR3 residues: CASSSQLGQGASEQYF. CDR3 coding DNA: TGTGCCAGCAGCTCACAGCTTGGACAGGGCGCATCCGAGCAGTACTTC. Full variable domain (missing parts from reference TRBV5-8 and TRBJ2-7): EAGVTQSPTHLIKTRGQQATLRCSPISGHTSVYWYQQALGLGLQFLLWYDEGEERNRGNFPPRFSGRQFPNYSSELNVNALELEDSALYLCASSSQLGQGASEQYFGPGTRLTVT.

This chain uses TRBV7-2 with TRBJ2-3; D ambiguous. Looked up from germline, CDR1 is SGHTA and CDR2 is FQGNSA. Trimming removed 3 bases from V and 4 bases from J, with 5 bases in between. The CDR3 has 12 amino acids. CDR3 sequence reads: CASSLAADTQYF. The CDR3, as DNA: TGTGCCAGCAGCTTGGCAGCAGATACGCAGTATTTT.

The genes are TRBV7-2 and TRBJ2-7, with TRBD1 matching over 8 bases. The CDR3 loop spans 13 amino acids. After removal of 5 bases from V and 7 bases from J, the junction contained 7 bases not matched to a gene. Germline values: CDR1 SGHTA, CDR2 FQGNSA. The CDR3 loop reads CASSPGQGWEQYF. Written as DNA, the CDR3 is TGTGCCAGCAGCCCCGGACAGGGCTGGGAGCAGTACTTC. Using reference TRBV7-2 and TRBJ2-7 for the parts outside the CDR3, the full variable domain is GAGVSQSPSNKVTEKGKDVELRCDPISGHTALYWYRQSLGQGLEFLIYFQGNSAPDKSGLPSDRFSAERTGGSVSTLTIQRTQQEDSAVYLCASSPGQGWEQYFGPGTRLTVT.

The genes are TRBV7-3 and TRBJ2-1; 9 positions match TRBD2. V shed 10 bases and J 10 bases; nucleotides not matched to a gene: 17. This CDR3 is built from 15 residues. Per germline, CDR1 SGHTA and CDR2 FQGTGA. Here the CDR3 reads CATRPFSGGFPEQFF. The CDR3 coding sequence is TGTGCCACTAGGCCGTTTAGCGGGGGCTTCCCAGAGCAGTTCTTC.

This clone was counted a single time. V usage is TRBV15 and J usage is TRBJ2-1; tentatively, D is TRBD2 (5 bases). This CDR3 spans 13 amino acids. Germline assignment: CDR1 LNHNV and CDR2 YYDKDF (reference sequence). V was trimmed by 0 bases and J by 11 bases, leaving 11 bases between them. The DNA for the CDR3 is TGTGCCACCAGCAGAGATGGGCCGGGGAAGCAGTTCTTC. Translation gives CATSRDGPGKQFF.

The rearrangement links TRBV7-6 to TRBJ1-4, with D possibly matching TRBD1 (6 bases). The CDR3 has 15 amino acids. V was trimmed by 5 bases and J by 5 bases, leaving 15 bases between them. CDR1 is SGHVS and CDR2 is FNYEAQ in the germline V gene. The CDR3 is CASSAADSANEKLFF. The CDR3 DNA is TGTGCCAGCAGCGCGGCGGACAGTGCAAATGAAAAACTGTTTTTT.

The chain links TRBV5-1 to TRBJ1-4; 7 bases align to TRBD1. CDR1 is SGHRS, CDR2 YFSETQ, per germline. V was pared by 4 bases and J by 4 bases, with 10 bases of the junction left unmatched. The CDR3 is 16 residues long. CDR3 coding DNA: TGCGCCAGCAGCCCCAGGCAGGGGGACGGTAATGAAAAACTGTTTTTT. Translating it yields CASSPRQGDGNEKLFF.

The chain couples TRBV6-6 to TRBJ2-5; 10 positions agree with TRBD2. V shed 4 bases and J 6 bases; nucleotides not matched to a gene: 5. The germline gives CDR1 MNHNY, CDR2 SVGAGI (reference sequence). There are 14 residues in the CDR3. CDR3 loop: CASSSSGLAQTQYF. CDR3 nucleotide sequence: TGTGCCAGCAGTTCCTCGGGACTAGCGCAGACCCAGTACTTC.

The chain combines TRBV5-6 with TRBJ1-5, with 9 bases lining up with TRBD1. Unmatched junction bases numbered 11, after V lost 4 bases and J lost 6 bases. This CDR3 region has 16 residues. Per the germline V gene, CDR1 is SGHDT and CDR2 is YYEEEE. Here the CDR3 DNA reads TGTGCCAGCAGCATGAGGACAGGGGCCACCTTTCAGCCCCAGCATTTT. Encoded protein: CASSMRTGATFQPQHF.

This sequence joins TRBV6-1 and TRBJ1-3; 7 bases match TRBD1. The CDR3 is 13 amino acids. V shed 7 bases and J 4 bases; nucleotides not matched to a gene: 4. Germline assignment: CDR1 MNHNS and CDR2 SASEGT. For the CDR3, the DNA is TGTGCCAGCACGGGACAGTTAGGAAACACCATATATTTT. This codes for CASTGQLGNTIYF.

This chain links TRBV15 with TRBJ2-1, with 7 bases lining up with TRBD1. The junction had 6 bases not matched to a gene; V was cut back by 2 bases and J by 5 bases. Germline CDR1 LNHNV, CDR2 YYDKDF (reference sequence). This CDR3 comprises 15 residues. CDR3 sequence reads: CATSRQGEFHNEQFF. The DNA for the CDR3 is TGTGCCACCAGCAGACAGGGGGAATTTCACAATGAGCAGTTCTTC.

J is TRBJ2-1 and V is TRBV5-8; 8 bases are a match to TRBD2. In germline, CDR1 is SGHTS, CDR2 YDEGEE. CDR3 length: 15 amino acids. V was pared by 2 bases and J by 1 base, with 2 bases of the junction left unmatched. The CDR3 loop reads CASSFRGGSYNEQFF. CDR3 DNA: TGTGCCAGCAGCTTCCGGGGGGGTTCCTACAATGAGCAGTTCTTC.

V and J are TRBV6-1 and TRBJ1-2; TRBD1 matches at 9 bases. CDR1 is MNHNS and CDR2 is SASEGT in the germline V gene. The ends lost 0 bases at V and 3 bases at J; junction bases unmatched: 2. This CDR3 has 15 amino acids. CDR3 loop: CASSEARTGDYGYTF. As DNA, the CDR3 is TGTGCCAGCAGTGAAGCCCGGACAGGGGACTATGGCTACACCTTC.

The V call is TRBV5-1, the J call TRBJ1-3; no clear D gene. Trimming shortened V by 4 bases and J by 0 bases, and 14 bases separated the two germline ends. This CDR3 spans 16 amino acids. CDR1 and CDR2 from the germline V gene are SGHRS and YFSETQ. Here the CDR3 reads CASSLQTPSSGNTIYF. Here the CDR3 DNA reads TGCGCCAGCAGCCTGCAGACTCCCAGCTCTGGAAACACCATATATTTT.

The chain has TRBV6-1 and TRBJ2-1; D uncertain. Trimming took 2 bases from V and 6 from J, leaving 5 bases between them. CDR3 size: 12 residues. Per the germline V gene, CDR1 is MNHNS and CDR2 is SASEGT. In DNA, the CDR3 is TGTGCCAGCAGTGAAAACATCAATGAGCAGTTCTTC. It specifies CASSENINEQFF.

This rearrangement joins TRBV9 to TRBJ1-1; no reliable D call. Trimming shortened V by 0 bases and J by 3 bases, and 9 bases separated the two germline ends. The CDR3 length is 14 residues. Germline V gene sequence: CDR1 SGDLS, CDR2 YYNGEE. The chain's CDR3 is CASSVAGGDTEAFF. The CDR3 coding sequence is TGTGCCAGCAGCGTAGCGGGAGGAGACACTGAAGCTTTCTTT.

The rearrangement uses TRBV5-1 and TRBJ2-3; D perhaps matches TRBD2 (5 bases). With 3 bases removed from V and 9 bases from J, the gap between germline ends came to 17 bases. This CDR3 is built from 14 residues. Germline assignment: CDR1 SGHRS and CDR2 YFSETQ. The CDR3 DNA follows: TGCGCCAGCAGCTCCTCGACTACTACCCTGACGCAGTATTTT. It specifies CASSSSTTTLTQYF.

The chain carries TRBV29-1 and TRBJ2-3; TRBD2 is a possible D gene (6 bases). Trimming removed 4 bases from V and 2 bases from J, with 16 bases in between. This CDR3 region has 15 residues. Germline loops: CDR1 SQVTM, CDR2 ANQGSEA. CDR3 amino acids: CSVVGKAGTTDTQYF. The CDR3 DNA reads TGCAGCGTTGTGGGTAAGGCGGGGACCACAGATACGCAGTATTTT.

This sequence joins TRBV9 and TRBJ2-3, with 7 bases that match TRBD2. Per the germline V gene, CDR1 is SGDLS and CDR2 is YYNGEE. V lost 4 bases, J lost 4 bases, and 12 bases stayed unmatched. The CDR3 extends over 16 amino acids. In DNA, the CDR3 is TGTGCCAGCAGCACCACGAGCGGGGTTGGGGCAGATACGCAGTATTTT. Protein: CASSTTSGVGADTQYF.

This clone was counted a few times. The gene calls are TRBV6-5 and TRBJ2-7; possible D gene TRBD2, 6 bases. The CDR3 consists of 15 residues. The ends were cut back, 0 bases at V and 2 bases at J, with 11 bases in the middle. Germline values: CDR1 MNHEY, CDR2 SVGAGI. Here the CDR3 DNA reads TGTGCCAGCAGTTACTCGGGGACTCAGCCCTACGAGCAGTACTTC. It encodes CASSYSGTQPYEQYF.

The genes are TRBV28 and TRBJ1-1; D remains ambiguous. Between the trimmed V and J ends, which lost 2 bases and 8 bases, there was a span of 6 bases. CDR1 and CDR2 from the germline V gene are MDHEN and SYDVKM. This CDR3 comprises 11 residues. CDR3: CASSLMREAFF. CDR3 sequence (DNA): TGTGCCAGCAGTTTAATGAGGGAAGCTTTCTTT.

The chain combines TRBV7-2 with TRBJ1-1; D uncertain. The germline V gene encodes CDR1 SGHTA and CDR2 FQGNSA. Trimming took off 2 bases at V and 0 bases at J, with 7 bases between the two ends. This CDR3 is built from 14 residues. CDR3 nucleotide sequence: TGTGCCAGCAGCTTACAGGCCCTGAACACTGAAGCTTTCTTT. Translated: CASSLQALNTEAFF.

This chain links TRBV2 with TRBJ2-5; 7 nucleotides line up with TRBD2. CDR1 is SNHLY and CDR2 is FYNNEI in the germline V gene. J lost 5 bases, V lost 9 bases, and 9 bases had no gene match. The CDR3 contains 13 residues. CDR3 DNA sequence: TGTGCCAGTGGGGAGGGAGCGAGCGAGACCCAGTACTTC. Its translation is CASGEGASETQYF.

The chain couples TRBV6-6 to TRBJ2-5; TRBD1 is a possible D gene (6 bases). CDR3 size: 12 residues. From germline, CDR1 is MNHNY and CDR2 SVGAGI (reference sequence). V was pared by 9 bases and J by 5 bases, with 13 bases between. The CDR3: CASTGTEETQYF. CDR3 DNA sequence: TGTGCCAGTACAGGGACGGAGGAGACCCAGTACTTC.

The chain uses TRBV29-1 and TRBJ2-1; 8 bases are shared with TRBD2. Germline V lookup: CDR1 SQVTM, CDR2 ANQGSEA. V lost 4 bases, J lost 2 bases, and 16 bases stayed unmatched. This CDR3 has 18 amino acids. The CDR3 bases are TGCAGCGTTGCCCTCAGAAGCCTACTAGCGGATACCTACAATGAGCAGTTCTTC. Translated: CSVALRSLLADTYNEQFF.

CDR3 nucleotide sequence: TGTGCCAGCAGCGTAGACTCAGCGGGGGGGGTAAAAGAGACCCAGTACTTC. This sequence encodes CASSVDSAGGVKETQYF. V usage is TRBV9 and J usage is TRBJ2-5; 10 bases are shared with TRBD2. The V segment lost 0 bases and the J segment 3 bases; nucleotides outside the gene matches: 8. The CDR3 has 17 residues. Germline V gene sequence: CDR1 SGDLS, CDR2 YYNGEE.

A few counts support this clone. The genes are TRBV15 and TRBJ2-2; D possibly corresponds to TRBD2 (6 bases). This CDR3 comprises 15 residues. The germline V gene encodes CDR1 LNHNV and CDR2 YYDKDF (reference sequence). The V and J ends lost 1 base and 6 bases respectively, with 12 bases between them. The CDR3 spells CATSRGWGEAGELFF. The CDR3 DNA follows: TGTGCCACCAGCAGAGGATGGGGGGAAGCCGGGGAGCTGTTTTTT.

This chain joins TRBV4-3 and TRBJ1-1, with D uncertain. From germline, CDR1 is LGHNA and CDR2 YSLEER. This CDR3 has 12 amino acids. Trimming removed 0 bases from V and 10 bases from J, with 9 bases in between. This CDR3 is CASSQDHTRAFF. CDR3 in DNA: TGCGCCAGCAGCCAAGATCACACTAGAGCTTTCTTT.